The 10 T cell receptor beta chains below were found in one sample sequenced in a study of cytomegalovirus exposure and HLA in healthy donors (dated by TCRdb to 2016 to 2017). Library prep was done by the immunoSEQ multiplex PCR assay. For the multiplex PCR, a mixture combining 60 forward primers for TCR Vbeta segments and 13 reverse primers for TCR Jbeta segments was used. Sourced from immuneACCESS, this table was stored by TCRdb with only in-frame sequences that have V and J called. A share of the clones is absent; for the studies checked, an unresolved V gene accounts for under half, and the remainder has no known explanation. This sample is represented by more than 150,000 clones; more than 70% of them were singletons. Less than 1.5% of the sample comes from the top ten. The sequencing sample was made of PBMCs. The receptors originated from a girl aged 5-17 years in good health and CMV-seropositive.

The rearrangement links TRBV7-9 to TRBJ2-1; D might be TRBD2 (6 bases). The CDR3 length is 16 residues. The ends were cut back, 4 bases at V and 2 bases at J, with 15 bases in the middle. From germline, CDR1 is SEHNR and CDR2 FQNEAQ (reference sequence). The chain's CDR3 is CASSSPLAGPYNEQFF. The CDR3 DNA follows: TGTGCCAGCAGCTCCCCCCTGGCGGGACCCTACAATGAGCAGTTCTTC.

This clone has more than one count but fewer than ten. CDR3 nucleotides: TGTGCCAGCAGCAGGGGGGGAGAAGCTTTCTTT. Its translation: CASSRGGEAFF. The rearrangement uses TRBV7-9 and TRBJ1-1; a weak D match, TRBD1 (6 bases). This CDR3 has 11 residues. With 5 bases removed from V and 8 bases from J, the gap between germline ends came to 9 bases. Germline values: CDR1 SEHNR, CDR2 FQNEAQ (reference sequence). Combining the CDR3 with reference TRBV7-9 and TRBJ1-1 gives the whole variable domain DTGVSQNPRHKITKRGQNVTFRCDPISEHNRLYWYRQTLGQGPEFLTYFQNEAQLEKSRLLSDRFSAERPKGSFSTLEIQRTEQGDSAMYLCASSRGGEAFFGQGTRLTVV.

V is TRBV4-1 and J is TRBJ2-7; D might be TRBD2 (5 bases). CDR3 length equals 13 residues. The V and J ends lost 4 bases and 4 bases respectively, with 11 bases between them. Germline CDR1 is MGHRA and CDR2 is YSYEKL. The CDR3, as DNA: TGCGCCAGCAGCCCTATGGGCGGGTACGAGCAGTACTTC. Translated, it gives CASSPMGGYEQYF.

The CDR3 is CASSHRENTEAFF. In nucleotides, the CDR3 is TGCGCCAGCAGCCACCGGGAGAACACTGAAGCTTTCTTT. The chain carries TRBV5-1 and TRBJ1-1, with D unclear. The germline V and J ends were trimmed by 4 bases and 1 base, with 8 bases remaining between them. The CDR3 is 13 amino acids. CDR1 is SGHRS and CDR2 is YFSETQ in the germline V gene.

The V and J genes are TRBV4-1 and TRBJ1-2; no definite D call. CDR1 MGHRA and CDR2 YSYEKL come from the germline V gene. V lost 2 bases, J lost 8 bases, and 15 bases lay in between. The CDR3 loop spans 14 amino acids. CDR3 region: CASSQIFGSEGYTF. The CDR3 DNA reads TGCGCCAGCAGCCAAATCTTCGGGTCAGAAGGCTACACCTTC.

This chain links TRBV10-3 with TRBJ1-2; 7 bases fit TRBD1. From germline, CDR1 is ENHRY and CDR2 SYGVKD. CDR3 length: 17 residues. Trimming took 3 bases from V and 2 from J; bases not matched to a gene: 12. CDR3 bases: TGTGCCATCAGTGACCACCTCCTAGGACAGGAGAACTATGGCTACACCTTC. Translating gives CAISDHLLGQENYGYTF.

J is TRBJ1-2 and V is TRBV5-6; possibly TRBD1 for D (6 bases). Trimming took off 2 bases at V and 7 bases at J, with 21 bases between the two ends. The CDR3 covers 16 residues. Germline V CDR1 and CDR2: SGHDT, YYEEEE. CDR3 DNA sequence: TGTGCCAGCAGCTTCAGATCAACAGGGTCCGGATCTGGCTACACCTTC. Amino acids: CASSFRSTGSGSGYTF. Full variable domain (outside the CDR3, taken from reference TRBV5-6 and TRBJ1-2): DAGVTQSPTHLIKTRGQQVTLRCSPKSGHDTVSWYQQALGQGPQFIFQYYEEEERQRGNFPDRFSGHQFPNYSSELNVNALLLGDSALYLCASSFRSTGSGSGYTFGSGTRLTVV.

The chain couples TRBV5-6 to TRBJ1-2; perhaps TRBD1 as D (6 bases). The germline V gene encodes CDR1 SGHDT and CDR2 YYEEEE. The CDR3 runs 12 residues. The V and J ends lost 3 bases and 10 bases respectively, with 13 bases between them. CDR3 sequence reads: CASSSLGQTYTF. CDR3 bases: TGTGCCAGCAGCTCCCTCGGACAGACCTACACCTTC.

The chain employs TRBV28 and TRBJ1-5; D call uncertain. Germline CDR1 MDHEN, CDR2 SYDVKM. V was shortened by 5 bases and J by 13 bases, with 12 bases between the two germline ends. This CDR3 has 11 residues. CDR3 in DNA: TGTGCCAGCAGTGCCAGACTACTTCAGCATTTT. Amino acids: CASSARLLQHF. The whole variable domain, remainder taken from reference TRBV28 and TRBJ1-5, is DVKVTQSSRYLVKRTGEKVFLECVQDMDHENMFWYRQDPGLGLRLIYFSYDVKMKEKGDIPEGYSVSREKKERFSLILESASTNQTSMYLCASSARLLQHFGDGTRLSIL.

The chain carries TRBV30 and TRBJ1-1; D ambiguous. The CDR3 runs to 13 residues. The V gene lost 6 bases and the J gene lost 4 bases, with 15 bases spanning the gap. Germline CDR1 and CDR2: GTSNPN and SVGIG (reference sequence). The CDR3 sequence: CACARQVPTEAFF. The CDR3 nucleotides are TGTGCCTGCGCTCGGCAGGTTCCCACTGAAGCTTTCTTT.